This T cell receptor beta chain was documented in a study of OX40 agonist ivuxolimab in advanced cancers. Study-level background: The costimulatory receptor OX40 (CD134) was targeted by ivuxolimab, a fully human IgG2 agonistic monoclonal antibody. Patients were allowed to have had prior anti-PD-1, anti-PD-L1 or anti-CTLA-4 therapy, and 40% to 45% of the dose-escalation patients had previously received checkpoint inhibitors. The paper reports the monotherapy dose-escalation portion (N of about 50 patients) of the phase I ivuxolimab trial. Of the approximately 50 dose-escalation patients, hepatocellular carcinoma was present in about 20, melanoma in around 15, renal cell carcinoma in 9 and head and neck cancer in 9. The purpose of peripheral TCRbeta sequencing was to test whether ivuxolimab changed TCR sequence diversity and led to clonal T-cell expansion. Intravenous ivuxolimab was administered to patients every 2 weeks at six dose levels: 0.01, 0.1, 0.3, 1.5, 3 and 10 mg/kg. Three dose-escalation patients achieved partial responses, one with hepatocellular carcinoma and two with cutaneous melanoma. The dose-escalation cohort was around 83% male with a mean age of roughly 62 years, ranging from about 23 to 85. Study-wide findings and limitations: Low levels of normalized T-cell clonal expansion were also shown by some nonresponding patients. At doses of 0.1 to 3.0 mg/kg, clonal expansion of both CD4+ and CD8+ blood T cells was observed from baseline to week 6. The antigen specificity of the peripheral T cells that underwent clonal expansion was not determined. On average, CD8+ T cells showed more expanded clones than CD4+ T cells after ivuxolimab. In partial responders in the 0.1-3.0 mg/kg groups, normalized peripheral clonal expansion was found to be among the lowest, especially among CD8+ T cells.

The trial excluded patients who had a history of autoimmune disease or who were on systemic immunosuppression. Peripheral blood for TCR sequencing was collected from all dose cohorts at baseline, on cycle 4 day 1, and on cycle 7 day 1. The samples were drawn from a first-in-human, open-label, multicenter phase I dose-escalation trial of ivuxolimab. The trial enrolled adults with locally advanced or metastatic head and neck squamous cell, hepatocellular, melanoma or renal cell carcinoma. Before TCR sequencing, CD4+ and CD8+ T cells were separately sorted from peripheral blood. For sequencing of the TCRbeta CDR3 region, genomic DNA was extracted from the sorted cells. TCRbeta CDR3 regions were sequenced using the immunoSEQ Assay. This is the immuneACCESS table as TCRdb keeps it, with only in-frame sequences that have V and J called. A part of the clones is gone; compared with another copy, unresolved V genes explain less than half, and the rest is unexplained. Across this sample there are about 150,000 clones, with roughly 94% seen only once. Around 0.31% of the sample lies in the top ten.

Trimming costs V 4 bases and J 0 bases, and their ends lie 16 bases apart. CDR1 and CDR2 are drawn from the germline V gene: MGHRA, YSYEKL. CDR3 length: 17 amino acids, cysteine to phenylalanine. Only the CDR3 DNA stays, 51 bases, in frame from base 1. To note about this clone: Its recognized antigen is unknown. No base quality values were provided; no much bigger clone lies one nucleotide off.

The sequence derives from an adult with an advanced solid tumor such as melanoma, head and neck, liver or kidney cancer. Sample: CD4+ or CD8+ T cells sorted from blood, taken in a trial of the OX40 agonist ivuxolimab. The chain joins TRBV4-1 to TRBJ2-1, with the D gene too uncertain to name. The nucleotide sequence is TGCGCCAGCAGCCTCCCTCTGGGTCTCAGCTCCTACAATGAGCAGTTCTTC. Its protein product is CASSLPLGLSSYNEQFF.